Following are 15 T cell receptor beta chains from one sample sequenced in a study of blood T cell repertoires in COVID-19. Some clones are missing from TCRdb's copy, which holds only in-frame ones; the method was immunoSEQ multiplex PCR. The profile covers some 190,000 clones, with more than 65% appearing a single time and about a sixth taken by the ten largest. Sequencing input: PBMCs or T cells enriched from blood (not recorded which). The receptor source for this set is a woman between 45 and 60 years old with acute COVID-19.

The chain couples TRBV14 to TRBJ2-1; D possibly corresponds to TRBD1 (5 bases). This CDR3 is 17 amino acids long. V lost 4 bases, J lost 0 bases, and 16 bases lay in between. Germline CDR1 is SGHDN and CDR2 is FVKESK. The CDR3: CASSPWGSPSSYNEQFF. DNA of the CDR3: TGTGCCAGCAGCCCCTGGGGCTCCCCGAGCTCCTACAATGAGCAGTTCTTC.

The chain combines TRBV6-2 or TRBV6-3 with TRBJ1-5; D gene ambiguous. The germline gives CDR1 MNHEY, CDR2 SVGEGT. Trimming cost V 2 bases and J 7 bases, with 15 bases left between them. This CDR3 spans 15 amino acids. CDR3 protein: CASSYDPYSQQPQHF. In DNA, the CDR3 is TGTGCCAGCAGTTACGATCCCTACTCCCAACAGCCCCAGCATTTT.

Comments on this clone: The junction differs from germline at one of its ends, possibly a read error. The chain joins TRBV7-2 to TRBJ1-6; D is undetermined. CDR1 is SGHTA and CDR2 is FQGNSA in the germline V gene. This CDR3 comprises 12 residues. CDR3: CASSSFNSPLHF. CDR3 DNA sequence: TGTGCCAGCAGCTCCTTTAATTCACCCCTCCACTTT.

This clone was found many times. This chain connects TRBV3-1 (or the pseudogene TRBV3-2) to TRBJ2-1; 11 bases map to TRBD1. This CDR3 comprises 17 residues. Germline CDR1 and CDR2: LGHDT and YNNKEL (reference sequence). J lost 7 bases, V lost 4 bases, and 12 bases had no gene match. CDR3 amino acids: CASSLRTGGTLANEQFF. DNA of the CDR3: TGTGCCAGCAGCCTTAGGACAGGGGGCACTTTGGCGAATGAGCAGTTCTTC.

The chain joins TRBV4-3 to TRBJ2-3; TRBD2 matches at 9 bases. The CDR3 totals 15 residues. Germline-derived CDR1 and CDR2 are LGHNA and YSLEER. Germline trimming cut 4 bases from V and 2 bases from J; bases unmatched to any gene: 4. CDR3 nucleotides: TGCGCCAGCAGCCCAGGACTAGCGTTCACAGATACGCAGTATTTT. Its protein product is CASSPGLAFTDTQYF.

The CDR3, as DNA: TGTGCCAGCAGCTTAGATCAGGATACGCAGTATTTT. This sequence encodes CASSLDQDTQYF. The chain couples TRBV11-2 to TRBJ2-3; no firm D call. In germline, CDR1 is SGHAT, CDR2 FQNNGV. The ends were cut back, 0 bases at V and 6 bases at J, with 4 bases in the middle. The CDR3 is 12 amino acids.

The chain employs TRBV7-2 and TRBJ2-1; D is unresolved. V lost 4 bases, J lost 1 base, and 20 bases lay in between. The CDR3 spans 18 residues. The V gene's germline CDR1 is SGHTA and CDR2 FQGNSA. The DNA for the CDR3 is TGTGCCAGCAGCTCCCAGCCACCGAGACTGACTTCCTACAATGAGCAGTTCTTC. Protein sequence: CASSSQPPRLTSYNEQFF.

J is TRBJ2-7 and V is TRBV7-9; the D gene is possibly TRBD1 (6 bases). Trimming cost V 4 bases and J 4 bases, with 20 bases left between them. The germline CDR1 and CDR2 sequences are SEHNR and FQNEAQ (reference sequence). CDR3 size: 16 residues. The chain's CDR3 is CASSSDIDRSVYEQYV. CDR3 coding DNA: TGTGCCAGCAGCTCAGATATAGACAGGTCCGTTTACGAGCAGTACGTC.

V is TRBV19 and J is TRBJ2-1, with TRBD2 matching over 8 bases. V was pared by 5 bases and J by 4 bases, with 10 bases of the junction left unmatched. Looked up from germline, CDR1 is LNHDA and CDR2 is SQIVND (reference sequence). This CDR3 is 16 amino acids long. In DNA, the CDR3 is TGTGCCAGTAGTCCACCGGGACTAGAAGGGTACAATGAGCAGTTCTTC. Its translation: CASSPPGLEGYNEQFF.

This chain links TRBV19 with TRBJ1-5, with 7 positions matching TRBD1. Per the germline V gene, CDR1 is LNHDA and CDR2 is SQIVND (reference sequence). V lost 5 bases, J lost 2 bases, and 3 bases stayed unmatched. The CDR3 is 14 amino acids. The CDR3 nucleotides are TGTGCCAGTAGTGGAGACAGGGGCAATCAGCCCCAGCATTTT. It translates to CASSGDRGNQPQHF.

The chain combines TRBV14 with TRBJ2-3; 7 positions agree with TRBD2. The CDR3 sequence is 14 residues long. In germline, CDR1 is SGHDN, CDR2 FVKESK. The ends lost 5 bases at V and 8 bases at J; junction bases unmatched: 10. This chain's CDR3 is CASSGLGGQVTQYF. CDR3 sequence (DNA): TGTGCCAGCAGCGGACTAGGAGGCCAGGTTACGCAGTATTTT.

In this sample, this clone turned up once. V usage is TRBV28 and J usage is TRBJ1-1; the match to TRBD1 covers 7 bases. The V segment lost 5 bases and the J segment 10 bases; nucleotides outside the gene matches: 13. This CDR3 has 14 amino acids. Germline CDR1 reads MDHEN; CDR2 reads SYDVKM. CDR3 sequence: CASSPQTGVGVAFF. The CDR3 DNA sequence: TGTGCCAGCAGTCCTCAAACAGGGGTAGGGGTAGCTTTCTTT.

The chain links TRBV11-1 to TRBJ2-1; 8 bases agree with TRBD2. Unmatched junction bases numbered 7, after V lost 5 bases and J lost 4 bases. CDR1 is SGHAT and CDR2 is FQDESV in the germline V gene (reference sequence). The CDR3 spans 15 residues. The CDR3 bases are TGTGCCAGCAGCCGCGGGGGGAGGGTTTACAATGAGCAGTTCTTC. Translation: CASSRGGRVYNEQFF.

The chain employs TRBV19 and TRBJ2-2, with a possible D match to TRBD1 (5 bases). This CDR3 spans 15 amino acids. The germline gives CDR1 LNHDA, CDR2 SQIVND (reference sequence). V dropped 5 bases and J dropped 3 bases, with 13 bases sitting between them. CDR3 sequence: CASSAPTEYTGELFF. DNA of the CDR3: TGTGCCAGTAGTGCCCCGACAGAGTACACCGGGGAGCTGTTTTTT.

The sample holds one count of this clone. The chain combines TRBV7-6 with TRBJ2-7, with 9 bases aligning to TRBD1. The CDR3 length is 14 residues. Germline assignment: CDR1 SGHVS and CDR2 FNYEAQ. V dropped 5 bases and J dropped 4; count of bases not matched to a gene: 6. This CDR3 reads CASSAGQGTYEQYV. CDR3 in DNA: TGTGCCAGCAGCGCAGGACAGGGGACGTACGAGCAGTACGTC.